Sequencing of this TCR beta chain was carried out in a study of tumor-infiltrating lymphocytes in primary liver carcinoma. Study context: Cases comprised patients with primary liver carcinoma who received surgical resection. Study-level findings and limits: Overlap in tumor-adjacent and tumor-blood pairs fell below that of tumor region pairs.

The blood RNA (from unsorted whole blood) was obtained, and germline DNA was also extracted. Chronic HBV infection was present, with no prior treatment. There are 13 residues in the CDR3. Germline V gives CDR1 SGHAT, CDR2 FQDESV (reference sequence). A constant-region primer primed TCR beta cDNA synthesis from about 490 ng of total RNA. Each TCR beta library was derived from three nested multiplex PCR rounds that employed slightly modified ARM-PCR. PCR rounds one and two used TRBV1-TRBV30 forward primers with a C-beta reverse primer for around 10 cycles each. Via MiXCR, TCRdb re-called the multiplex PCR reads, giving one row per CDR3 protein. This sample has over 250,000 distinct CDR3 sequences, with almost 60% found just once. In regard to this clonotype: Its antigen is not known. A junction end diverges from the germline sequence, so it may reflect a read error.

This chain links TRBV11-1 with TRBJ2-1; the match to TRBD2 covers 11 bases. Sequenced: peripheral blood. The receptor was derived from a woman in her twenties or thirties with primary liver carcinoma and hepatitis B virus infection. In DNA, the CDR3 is TGTGCCAGCACACTAGCGGGAGTCAATGAGCAGTTATTC. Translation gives CASTLAGVNEQLF.